This passage covers 29 T cell receptor beta chains from one sample sequenced in a study of shared clonotypes between healthy human individuals. As defined, naive CD8 cells were CD45RO-negative and positively selected for CCR7, with terminally differentiated effector memory CD45RA+ cells excluded. Profiling relied on immunoSEQ multiplex PCR, and the TCRdb table lists in-frame clones only, not all of them. The sample gives about 2.2 million clones, around 93% of which show up once; 1.5% to 2% is in the top ten. Sequencing was carried out using naive CD8+ T cells from PBMCs. The receptors here all came from a man aged 18 to 29 in good health. Some clones in this sample may be carry-over from other donors' samples.

This rearrangement joins TRBV9 to TRBJ2-1; 7 positions match TRBD2. This CDR3 has 15 amino acids. V shed 3 bases, J shed 4 bases, and the junction held 7 bases outside the gene matches. Germline V lookup: CDR1 SGDLS, CDR2 YYNGEE. This CDR3 reads CASSAVAGPYNEQFF. In nucleotides, the CDR3 is TGTGCCAGCAGCGCCGTAGCGGGTCCGTACAATGAGCAGTTCTTC.

The chain joins TRBV21-1 to TRBJ2-7; the table calls TRBD2, which could not be checked here. TRBV21-1 is shown as a pseudogene. The CDR3 has 17 residues. CDR3 sequence (DNA): TGTGCCAGCAGCAAAGATGGTGTGAGCGGGGGGGCCTACGAGCAGTACTTC. Translating gives CASSKDGVSGGAYEQYF.

CDR3 nucleotide sequence: TGTGCCAGCAGCTTACAGACCGACGGAGAGATGAACACTGAAGCTTTCTTT. It yields the protein CASSLQTDGEMNTEAFF. This chain connects TRBV7-6 to TRBJ1-1; unclear D gene. The CDR3 consists of 17 residues. Between the trimmed V and J ends, which lost 2 bases and 0 bases, there was a span of 16 bases. Germline CDR1 SGHVS, CDR2 FNYEAQ.

V and J are TRBV11-2 and TRBJ2-1; TRBD2 might be the D (6 bases). The CDR3 has 15 amino acids. V was trimmed by 6 bases and J by 7 bases, leaving 19 bases between them. Looked up from germline, CDR1 is SGHAT and CDR2 is FQNNGV. CDR3 sequence (DNA): TGTGCCAGCAGAAGTCCCGGGAGAACTCGGAATGAGCAGTTCTTC. It yields the protein CASRSPGRTRNEQFF.

The chain employs TRBV7-9 and TRBJ1-2; TRBD1 might be the D (6 bases). Germline V gives CDR1 SEHNR, CDR2 FQNEAQ (reference sequence). The CDR3 sequence is 15 residues long. Trimming removed 5 bases at V and 4 bases at J, with 17 bases between. The CDR3: CASSNRGDDPYGYTF. CDR3 nucleotide sequence: TGTGCCAGCAGCAATAGGGGGGACGACCCCTATGGCTACACCTTC.

The chain couples TRBV29-1 to TRBJ2-1; D uncertain. The CDR3 loop spans 13 amino acids. Germline CDR1 reads SQVTM; CDR2 reads ANQGSEA. The ends were cut back, 1 base at V and 3 bases at J, with 7 bases in the middle. CDR3 sequence reads: CSVEVGVYNEQFF. The CDR3 coding sequence is TGCAGCGTTGAAGTTGGGGTCTACAATGAGCAGTTCTTC.

V and J are TRBV28 and TRBJ2-2; the match to TRBD1 covers 9 bases. The CDR3 covers 16 residues. From germline, CDR1 is MDHEN and CDR2 SYDVKM. Germline trimming cut 7 bases from V and 4 bases from J; bases unmatched to any gene: 10. The CDR3 DNA sequence: TGTGCCAGCACCACAACAGGGGGCGCGGGCACCGGGGAGCTGTTTTTT. It codes for CASTTTGGAGTGELFF.

J is TRBJ2-2 and V is TRBV25-1; the D call may be TRBD1 or TRBD2 (5 bases each). The CDR3 has 17 residues. Germline V gene lookup returns CDR1 MGHDK and CDR2 SYGVNS. Trimming took 3 bases from V and 1 from J, leaving 15 bases between them. This CDR3 is CASSDSGTYQNTGELFF. In nucleotides, the CDR3 is TGTGCCAGCAGTGATTCCGGGACCTACCAGAACACCGGGGAGCTGTTTTTT.

A remark on this clone: Different DNA sequences within this sample yield the same CDR3. The chain uses TRBV2 and TRBJ2-7, with 7 bases aligning to TRBD1. V gave up 3 bases and J gave up 1 base; unmatched junction bases: 3. Germline assignment: CDR1 SNHLY and CDR2 FYNNEI. CDR3 length: 14 residues. This CDR3 reads CASSDRDRSYEQYF. The CDR3 nucleotides are TGTGCCAGCAGTGATAGGGACAGATCCTACGAGCAGTACTTC. Full variable domain (remainder filled in from reference TRBV2 and TRBJ2-7): EPEVTQTPSHQVTQMGQEVILRCVPISNHLYFYWYRQILGQKVEFLVSFYNNEISEKSEIFDDQFSVERPDGSNFTLKIRSTKLEDSAMYFCASSDRDRSYEQYFGPGTRLTVT.

The J gene is TRBJ1-1, the V gene TRBV7-9; D possibly corresponds to TRBD1 (5 bases). The CDR3 consists of 14 residues. V gave up 4 bases and J gave up 1 base, with 10 bases separating them. Germline V lookup: CDR1 SEHNR, CDR2 FQNEAQ (reference sequence). The CDR3, as DNA: TGTGCCAGCAGCTCGGGGGAGGGGAACACTGAAGCTTTCTTT. It codes for CASSSGEGNTEAFF.

This clone was detected a few times. Different DNA sequences within this sample yield the same CDR3. This chain uses TRBV27 with TRBJ1-1, with 7 bases fitting TRBD1. The CDR3 runs 14 residues. J gave up 0 bases and V 5 bases, and 3 bases lay outside the gene matches. Germline V CDR1 and CDR2: MNHEY, SMNVEV (reference sequence). The CDR3 is CASSRTGLNTEAFF. DNA for the CDR3: TGTGCCAGCAGTCGGACAGGCCTGAACACTGAAGCTTTCTTT.

The chain is built from TRBV28 and TRBJ2-1, with unresolved D. The ends were cut back, 5 bases at V and 5 bases at J, with 13 bases in the middle. The germline V gene has CDR1 MDHEN and CDR2 SYDVKM. CDR3 length: 14 amino acids. The CDR3 DNA follows: TGTGCCAGCAGTCCGTACCGGGTCGACAATGAGCAGTTCTTC. Amino acid sequence: CASSPYRVDNEQFF.

Worth noting for this clone: At the DNA level, this CDR3 is encoded by other sequences in the same sample as well. This chain connects TRBV27 to TRBJ2-7, with D possibly being TRBD2 (6 bases). The CDR3 is made up of 14 amino acids. Trimming stripped 3 bases from V and 4 bases from J, with 13 bases between. Germline loops: CDR1 MNHEY, CDR2 SMNVEV (reference sequence). CDR3 loop: CASSLVSGTYEQYF. The CDR3 bases are TGTGCCAGCAGTTTGGTTAGCGGAACGTACGAGCAGTACTTC.

The table lists this clone with a count of one. The chain uses TRBV28 and TRBJ2-5, with TRBD1 as a possible D gene (6 bases). Germline V gives CDR1 MDHEN, CDR2 SYDVKM. The CDR3 covers 13 residues. V lost 6 bases to trimming and J lost 5 bases, with 13 bases between them. The CDR3 sequence: CASRIQGWETQYF. In DNA, the CDR3 is TGTGCCAGCAGAATACAGGGTTGGGAGACCCAGTACTTC.

This chain uses TRBV10-1 with TRBJ2-2; possible D gene TRBD2, 5 bases. V lost 8 bases to trimming and J lost 1 base, with 8 bases between them. The CDR3 runs 13 residues. The V gene's germline CDR1 is WNHNN and CDR2 SYGVQD (reference sequence). In DNA form, the CDR3 reads TGCGCCAGCGGAGAGGGGAACACCGGGGAGCTGTTTTTT. As protein: CASGEGNTGELFF.

The chain recombines TRBV5-6 with TRBJ1-2; TRBD1 matches at 8 bases. This CDR3 contains 15 residues. From germline, CDR1 is SGHDT and CDR2 YYEEEE. V lost 3 bases and J lost 4; bases outside the gene matches: 8. The DNA for the CDR3 is TGTGCCAGCAGCTCCCGACAGGGGATGATCTATGGCTACACCTTC. Its translation: CASSSRQGMIYGYTF.

The chain combines TRBV15 with TRBJ2-3; D remains ambiguous. V lost 4 bases, J lost 4 bases, and 12 bases lay in between. The germline gives CDR1 LNHNV, CDR2 YYDKDF (reference sequence). The CDR3 length is 14 residues. The CDR3 bases are TGTGCCACCAGCACGGGTAGGACCCCAGATACGCAGTATTTT. It is translated as CATSTGRTPDTQYF.

This clone was counted a single time. The chain combines TRBV28 with TRBJ1-1, with unresolved D. Looked up from germline, CDR1 is MDHEN and CDR2 is SYDVKM. The CDR3 extends over 14 amino acids. V was clipped by 6 bases and J by 0 bases, with 11 bases between them. CDR3 DNA sequence: TGTGCCAGCAGATGGCAGGAGATGAACACTGAAGCTTTCTTT. The encoded protein is CASRWQEMNTEAFF. The full variable domain, completed using reference TRBV28 and TRBJ1-1, is DVKVTQSSRYLVKRTGEKVFLECVQDMDHENMFWYRQDPGLGLRLIYFSYDVKMKEKGDIPEGYSVSREKKERFSLILESASTNQTSMYLCASRWQEMNTEAFFGQGTRLTVV.

This chain uses TRBV28 with TRBJ2-1; 14 positions match TRBD2. There are 15 residues in the CDR3. V lost 10 bases and J lost 9; bases outside the gene matches: 11. CDR1 and CDR2 (germline): MDHEN, SYDVKM. DNA of the CDR3: TGTGCCACCTTGCCGGGACTAGCGGGAGTATCTGAGCAGTTCTTC. It translates to CATLPGLAGVSEQFF.

V gene TRBV28 combines with J gene TRBJ1-2; 10 positions match TRBD1. The CDR3 sequence is 16 residues long. V shed 4 bases and J 4 bases; nucleotides not matched to a gene: 9. Germline V gene sequence: CDR1 MDHEN, CDR2 SYDVKM. Written as DNA, the CDR3 is TGTGCCAGCAGTTCAACCGGGACAGGGGACTTCTATGGCTACACCTTC. Protein sequence: CASSSTGTGDFYGYTF.

This clone has just one count. This rearrangement joins TRBV4-1 to TRBJ2-1; D ambiguous. The germline V gene has CDR1 MGHRA and CDR2 YSYEKL. V lost 4 bases, J lost 7 bases, and 11 bases lay in between. CDR3 length: 13 amino acids. DNA of the CDR3: TGCGCCAGCAGCCCTAGGATCCGGAATGAGCAGTTCTTC. It encodes CASSPRIRNEQFF.

This chain joins TRBV5-1 and TRBJ1-2; TRBD1 might be the D (5 bases). CDR1 is SGHRS, CDR2 YFSETQ, per germline. The CDR3 has 11 amino acids. The V end lost 3 bases, the J end lost 5 bases, and 5 bases lay between the germline ends. CDR3 nucleotides: TGCGCCAGCAGCTCAGGGTATGGCTACACCTTC. It is translated as CASSSGYGYTF.

This clone appeared a single time. The rearrangement joins TRBV6-5 to TRBJ1-1; D might be TRBD1 (5 bases). The CDR3 has 12 amino acids. The V end was cut by 4 bases, the J end by 6 bases, with 9 bases between. The V gene's germline CDR1 is MNHEY and CDR2 SVGAGI. The CDR3 nucleotides read TGTGCCAGCAGTTCGAGGGGCCCTGAAGCTTTCTTT. Translation gives CASSSRGPEAFF.

This sequence joins TRBV4-3 and TRBJ2-3, with 7 nucleotides matching TRBD2. CDR1 and CDR2 (germline): LGHNA, YSLEER. The J segment lost 2 bases and the V segment lost 1 base, leaving 6 bases of the junction unmatched. The CDR3 covers 16 residues. The CDR3 sequence: CASSQGFAGVTDTQYF. CDR3 nucleotides: TGCGCCAGCAGCCAAGGGTTTGCGGGAGTCACAGATACGCAGTATTTT.

This clone showed up just once. The rearrangement joins TRBV7-9 to TRBJ1-6; tentative D call: TRBD1 (5 bases). Germline lookup yields CDR1 SEHNR and CDR2 FQNEAQ (reference sequence). Deletions cut 5 bases from V and 8 bases from J, with 10 bases between. This CDR3 contains 13 residues. DNA for the CDR3: TGTGCCAGCAGCCACGACAGAGATTCACCCCTCCACTTT. Its translation is CASSHDRDSPLHF. Using reference TRBV7-9 and TRBJ1-6 for the parts outside the CDR3, the full variable domain is DTGVSQNPRHKITKRGQNVTFRCDPISEHNRLYWYRQTLGQGPEFLTYFQNEAQLEKSRLLSDRFSAERPKGSFSTLEIQRTEQGDSAMYLCASSHDRDSPLHFGNGTRLTVT.

The chain combines TRBV11-2 with TRBJ2-7; TRBD2 is a possible D gene (6 bases). V lost 8 bases and J 0 bases, leaving 17 bases between the germline ends. CDR1 and CDR2 (germline): SGHAT, FQNNGV. This CDR3 spans 15 amino acids. The CDR3 sequence is CASESVAVSSYEQYF. CDR3 DNA sequence: TGTGCCAGCGAATCCGTAGCGGTAAGCTCCTACGAGCAGTACTTC.

The chain links TRBV9 to TRBJ1-2; TRBD1 agrees at 9 bases. The CDR3 is made up of 15 amino acids. Per germline, CDR1 SGDLS and CDR2 YYNGEE. With V trimmed by 2 bases and J by 4 bases, 6 bases remained unmatched. The CDR3 nucleotides read TGTGCCAGCAGCGTCGAGGGACAGGGAGGCTATGGCTACACCTTC. This gives the protein CASSVEGQGGYGYTF.

The gene calls are TRBV5-1 and TRBJ2-5; no clear D. Near its end, the DNA agrees better with TRBJ2-7, so the J call may be wrong. This CDR3 region has 13 residues. Germline V gives CDR1 SGHRS, CDR2 YFSETQ. As DNA, the CDR3 is TGCGCCAGCAGCTTGTCCGCCAGCTACGAGCAGTACTTC. Its translation: CASSLSASYEQYF.

The J gene is TRBJ2-1, the V gene TRBV9, with 12 bases lining up with TRBD2. This CDR3 contains 15 residues. V gave up 2 bases and J gave up 8 bases; unmatched junction bases: 5. The V gene's germline CDR1 is SGDLS and CDR2 YYNGEE. The CDR3 DNA sequence: TGTGCCAGCAGCGTTCGACTAGCGGGAGCGGATGAGCAGTTCTTC. Translation gives CASSVRLAGADEQFF.